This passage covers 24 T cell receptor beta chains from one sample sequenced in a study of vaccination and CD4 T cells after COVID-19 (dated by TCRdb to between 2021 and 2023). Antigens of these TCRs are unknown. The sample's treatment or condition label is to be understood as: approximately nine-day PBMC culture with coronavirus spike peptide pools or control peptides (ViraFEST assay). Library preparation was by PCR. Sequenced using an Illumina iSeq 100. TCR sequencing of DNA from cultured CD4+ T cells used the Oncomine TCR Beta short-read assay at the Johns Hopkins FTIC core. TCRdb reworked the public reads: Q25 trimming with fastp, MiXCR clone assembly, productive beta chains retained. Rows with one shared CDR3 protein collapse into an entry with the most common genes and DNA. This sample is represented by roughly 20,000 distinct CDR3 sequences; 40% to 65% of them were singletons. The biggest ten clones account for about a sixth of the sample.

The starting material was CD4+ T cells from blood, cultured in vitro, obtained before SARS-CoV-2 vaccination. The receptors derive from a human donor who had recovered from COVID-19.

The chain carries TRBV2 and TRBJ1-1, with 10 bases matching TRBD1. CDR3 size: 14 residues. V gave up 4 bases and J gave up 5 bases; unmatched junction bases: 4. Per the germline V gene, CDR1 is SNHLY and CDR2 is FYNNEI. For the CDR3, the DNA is TGTGCCAGCAGTGGGGGACAGGGGAGGACTGAAGCTTTCTTT. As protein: CASSGGQGRTEAFF. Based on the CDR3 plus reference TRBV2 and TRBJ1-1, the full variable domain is EPEVTQTPSHQVTQMGQEVILRCVPISNHLYFYWYRQILGQKVEFLVSFYNNEISEKSEIFDDQFSVERPDGSNFTLKIRSTKLEDSAMYFCASSGGQGRTEAFFGQGTRLTVV.

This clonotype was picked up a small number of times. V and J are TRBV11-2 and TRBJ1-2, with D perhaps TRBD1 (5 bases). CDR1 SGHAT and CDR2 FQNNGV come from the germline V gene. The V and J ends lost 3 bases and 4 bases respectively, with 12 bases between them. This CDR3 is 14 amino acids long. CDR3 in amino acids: CASSLEGRSYGYTF. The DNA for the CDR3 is TGTGCCAGCAGCTTGGAGGGACGGTCCTATGGCTACACCTTC. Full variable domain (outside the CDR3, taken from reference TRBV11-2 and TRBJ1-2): EAGVAQSPRYKIIEKRQSVAFWCNPISGHATLYWYQQILGQGPKLLIQFQNNGVVDDSQLPKDRFSAERLKGVDSTLKIQPAKLEDSAVYLCASSLEGRSYGYTFGSGTRLTVV.

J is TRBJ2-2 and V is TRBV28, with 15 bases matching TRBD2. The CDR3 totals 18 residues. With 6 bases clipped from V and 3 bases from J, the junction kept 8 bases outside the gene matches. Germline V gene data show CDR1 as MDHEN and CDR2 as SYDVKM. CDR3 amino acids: CASRSSGLAGGYTGELFF. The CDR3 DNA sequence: TGTGCCAGCAGGAGCTCGGGACTAGCGGGAGGTTACACCGGGGAGCTGTTTTTT.

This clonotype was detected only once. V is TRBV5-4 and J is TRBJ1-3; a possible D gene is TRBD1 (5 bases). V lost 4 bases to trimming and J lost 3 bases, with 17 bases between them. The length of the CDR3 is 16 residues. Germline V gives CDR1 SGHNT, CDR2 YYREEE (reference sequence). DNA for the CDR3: TGTGCCAGCAGCCGTTCGGGGGGGAACGGTGGAAACACCATATATTTT. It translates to CASSRSGGNGGNTIYF.

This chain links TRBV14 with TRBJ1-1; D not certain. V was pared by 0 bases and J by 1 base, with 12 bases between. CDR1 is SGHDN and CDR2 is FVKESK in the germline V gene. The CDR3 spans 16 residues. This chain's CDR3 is CASSQDLASGNTEAFF. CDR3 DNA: TGTGCCAGCAGCCAAGATCTCGCCTCCGGGAACACTGAAGCTTTCTTT. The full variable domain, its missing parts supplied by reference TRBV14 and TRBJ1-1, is EAGVTQFPSHSVIEKGQTVTLRCDPISGHDNLYWYRRVMGKEIKFLLHFVKESKQDESGMPNNRFLAERTGGTYSTLKVQPAELEDSGVYFCASSQDLASGNTEAFFGQGTRLTVV.

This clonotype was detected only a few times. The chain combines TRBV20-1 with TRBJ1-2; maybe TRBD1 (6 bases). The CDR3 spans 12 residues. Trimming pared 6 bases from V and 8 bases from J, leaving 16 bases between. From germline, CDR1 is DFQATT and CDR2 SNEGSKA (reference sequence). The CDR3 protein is CSAHGGRYGYTF. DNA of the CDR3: TGCAGTGCGCACGGGGGGCGCTACGGCTACACCTTC.

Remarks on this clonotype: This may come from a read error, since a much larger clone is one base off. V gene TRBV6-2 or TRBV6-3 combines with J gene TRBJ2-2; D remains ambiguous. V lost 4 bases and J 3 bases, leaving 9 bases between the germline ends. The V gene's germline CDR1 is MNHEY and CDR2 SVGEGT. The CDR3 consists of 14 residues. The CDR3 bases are TGTGCCAGCAGTTGGAATTCGGACACCGGGGAGCTGTTTTTT. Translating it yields CASSWNSDTGELFF.

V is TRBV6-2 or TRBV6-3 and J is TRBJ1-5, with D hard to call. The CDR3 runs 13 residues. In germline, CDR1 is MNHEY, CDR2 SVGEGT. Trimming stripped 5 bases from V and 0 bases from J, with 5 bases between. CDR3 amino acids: CASSTHSNQPQHF. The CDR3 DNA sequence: TGTGCCAGCAGTACCCATAGCAATCAGCCCCAGCATTTT.

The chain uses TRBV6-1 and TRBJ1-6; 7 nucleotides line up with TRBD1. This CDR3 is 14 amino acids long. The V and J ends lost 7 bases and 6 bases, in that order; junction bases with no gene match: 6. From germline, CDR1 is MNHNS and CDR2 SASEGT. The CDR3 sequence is CASKGAVRNSPLHF. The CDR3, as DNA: TGTGCCAGCAAGGGGGCAGTCCGTAATTCACCCCTCCACTTT.

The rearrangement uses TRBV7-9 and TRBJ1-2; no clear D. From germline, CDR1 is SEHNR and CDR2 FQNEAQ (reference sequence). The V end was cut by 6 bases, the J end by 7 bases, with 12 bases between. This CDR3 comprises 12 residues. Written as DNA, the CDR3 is TGTGCCAGCAGTACGCACGTCGGTGGCTACACCTTC. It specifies CASSTHVGGYTF. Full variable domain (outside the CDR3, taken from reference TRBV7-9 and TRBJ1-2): DTGVSQNPRHKITKRGQNVTFRCDPISEHNRLYWYRQTLGQGPEFLTYFQNEAQLEKSRLLSDRFSAERPKGSFSTLEIQRTEQGDSAMYLCASSTHVGGYTFGSGTRLTVV.

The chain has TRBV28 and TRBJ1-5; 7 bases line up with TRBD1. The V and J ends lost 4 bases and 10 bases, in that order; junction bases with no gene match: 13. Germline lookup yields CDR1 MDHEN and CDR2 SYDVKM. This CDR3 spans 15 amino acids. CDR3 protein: CASSYDWTGGEPQHF. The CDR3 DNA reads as TGTGCCAGCAGTTACGATTGGACAGGCGGGGAACCCCAGCATTTT.

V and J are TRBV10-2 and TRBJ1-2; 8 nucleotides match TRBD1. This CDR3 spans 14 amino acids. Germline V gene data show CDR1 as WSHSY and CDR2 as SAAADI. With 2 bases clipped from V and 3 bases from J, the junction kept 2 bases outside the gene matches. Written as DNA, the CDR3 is TGCGCCAGCAGTGAGGCAGGGGGCGACTATGGCTACACCTTC. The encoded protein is CASSEAGGDYGYTF.

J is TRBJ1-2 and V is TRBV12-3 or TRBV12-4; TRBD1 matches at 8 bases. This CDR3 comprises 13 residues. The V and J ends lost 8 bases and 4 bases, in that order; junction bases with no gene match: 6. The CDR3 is CASATDRVYGYTF. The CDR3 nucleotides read TGTGCCAGCGCAACGGACAGGGTCTATGGCTACACCTTC.

CDR3 sequence reads: CASSRSRDRESEAFF. The CDR3 region has the DNA TGTGCCAGCAGCCGGAGCCGGGACAGGGAATCTGAAGCTTTCTTT. V usage is TRBV11-3 and J usage is TRBJ1-1, with 9 bases fitting TRBD1. V trimming: 5 bases; J trimming: 6 bases; junction bases outside the gene matches: 10. Germline loops: CDR1 SGHNT, CDR2 YENEEA. The CDR3 runs 15 residues.

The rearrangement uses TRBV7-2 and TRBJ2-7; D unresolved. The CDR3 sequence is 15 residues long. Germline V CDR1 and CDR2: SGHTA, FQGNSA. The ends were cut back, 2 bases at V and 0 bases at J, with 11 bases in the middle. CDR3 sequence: CASSLRQPGSYEQYF. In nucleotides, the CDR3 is TGTGCCAGCAGCTTAAGGCAGCCCGGCTCCTACGAGCAGTACTTC. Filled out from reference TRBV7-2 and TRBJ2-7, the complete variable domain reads GAGVSQSPSNKVTEKGKDVELRCDPISGHTALYWYRQSLGQGLEFLIYFQGNSAPDKSGLPSDRFSAERTGGSVSTLTIQRTQQEDSAVYLCASSLRQPGSYEQYFGPGTRLTVT.

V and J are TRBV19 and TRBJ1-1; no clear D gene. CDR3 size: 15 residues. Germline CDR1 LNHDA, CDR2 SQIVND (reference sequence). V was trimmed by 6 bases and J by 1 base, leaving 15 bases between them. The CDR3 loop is CASRGPSGENTEAFF. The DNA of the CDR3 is TGTGCCAGTAGGGGTCCCAGCGGGGAGAACACTGAAGCTTTCTTT.

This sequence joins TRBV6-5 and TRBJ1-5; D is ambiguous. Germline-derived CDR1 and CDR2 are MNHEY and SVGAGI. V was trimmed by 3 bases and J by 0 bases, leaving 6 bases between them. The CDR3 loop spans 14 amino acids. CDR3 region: CASSYGPSNQPQHF. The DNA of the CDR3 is TGTGCCAGCAGTTATGGTCCTAGCAATCAGCCCCAGCATTTT.

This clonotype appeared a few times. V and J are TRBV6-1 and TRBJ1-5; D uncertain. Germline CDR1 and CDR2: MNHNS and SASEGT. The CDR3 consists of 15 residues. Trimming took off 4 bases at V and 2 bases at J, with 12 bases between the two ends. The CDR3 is CASSADPQRNQPQHF. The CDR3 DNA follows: TGTGCCAGCAGTGCGGACCCTCAGCGCAATCAGCCCCAGCATTTT.

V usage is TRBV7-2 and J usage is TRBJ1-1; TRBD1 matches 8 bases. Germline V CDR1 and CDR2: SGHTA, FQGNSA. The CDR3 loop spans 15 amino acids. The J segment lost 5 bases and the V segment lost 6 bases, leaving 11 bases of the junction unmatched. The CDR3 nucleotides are TGTGCCAGCAGTTACCAGACAGGGGAGGTGACTGAAGCTTTCTTT. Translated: CASSYQTGEVTEAFF.

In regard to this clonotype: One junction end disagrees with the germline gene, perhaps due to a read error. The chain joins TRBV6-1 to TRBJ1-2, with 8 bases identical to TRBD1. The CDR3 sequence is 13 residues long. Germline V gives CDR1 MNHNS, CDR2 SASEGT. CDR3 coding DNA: TGTGCCAGCACTGAAGACAGGGGCTATGGCTACACCTTC. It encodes CASTEDRGYGYTF.

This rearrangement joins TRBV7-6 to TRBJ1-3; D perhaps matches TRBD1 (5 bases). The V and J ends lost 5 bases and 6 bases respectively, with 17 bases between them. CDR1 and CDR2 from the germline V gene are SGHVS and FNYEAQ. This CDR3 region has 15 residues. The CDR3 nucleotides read TGTGCCAGCAGCCCGCGGCTGGGGGAAAAAAACACCATATATTTT. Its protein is CASSPRLGEKNTIYF. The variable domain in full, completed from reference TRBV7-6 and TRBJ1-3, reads GAGVSQSPRYKVTKRGQDVALRCDPISGHVSLYWYRQALGQGPEFLTYFNYEAQQDKSGLPNDRFSAERPEGSISTLTIQRTEQRDSAMYRCASSPRLGEKNTIYFGEGSWLTVV.

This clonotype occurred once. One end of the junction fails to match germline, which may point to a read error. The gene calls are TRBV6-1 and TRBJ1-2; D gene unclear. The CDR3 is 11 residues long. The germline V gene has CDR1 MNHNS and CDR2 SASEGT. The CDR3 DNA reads TGCGCCAGCAGTACCCTTGTTGGCTACACCTTC. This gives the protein CASSTLVGYTF.

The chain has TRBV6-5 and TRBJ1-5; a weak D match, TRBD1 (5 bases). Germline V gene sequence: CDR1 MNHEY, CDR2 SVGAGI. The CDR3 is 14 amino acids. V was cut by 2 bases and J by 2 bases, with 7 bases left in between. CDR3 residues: CASSYGAGNQPQHF. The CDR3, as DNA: TGTGCCAGCAGTTACGGGGCAGGCAATCAGCCCCAGCATTTT.

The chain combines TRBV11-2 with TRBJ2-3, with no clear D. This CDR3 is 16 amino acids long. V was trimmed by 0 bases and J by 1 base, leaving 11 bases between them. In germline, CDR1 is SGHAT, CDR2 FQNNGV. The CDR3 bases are TGTGCCAGCAGCTTAGATGCCACTTGGGGCACAGATACGCAGTATTTT. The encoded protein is CASSLDATWGTDTQYF.